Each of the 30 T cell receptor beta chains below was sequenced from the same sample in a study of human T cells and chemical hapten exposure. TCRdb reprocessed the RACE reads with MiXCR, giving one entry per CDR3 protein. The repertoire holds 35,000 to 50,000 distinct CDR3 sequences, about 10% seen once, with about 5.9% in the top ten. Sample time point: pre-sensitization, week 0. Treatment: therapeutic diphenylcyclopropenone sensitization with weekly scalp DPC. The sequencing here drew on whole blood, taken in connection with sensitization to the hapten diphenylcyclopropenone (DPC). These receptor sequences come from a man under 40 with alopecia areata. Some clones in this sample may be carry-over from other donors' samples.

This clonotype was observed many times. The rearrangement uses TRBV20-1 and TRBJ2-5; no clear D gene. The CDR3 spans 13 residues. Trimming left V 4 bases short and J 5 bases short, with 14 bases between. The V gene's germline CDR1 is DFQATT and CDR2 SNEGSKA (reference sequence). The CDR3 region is CSAMNVGLETQYF. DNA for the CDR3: TGCAGTGCTATGAACGTTGGTTTGGAGACCCAGTACTTC.

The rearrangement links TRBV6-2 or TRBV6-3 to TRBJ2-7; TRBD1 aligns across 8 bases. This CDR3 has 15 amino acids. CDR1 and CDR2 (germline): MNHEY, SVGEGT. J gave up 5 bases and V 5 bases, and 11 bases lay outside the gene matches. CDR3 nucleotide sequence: TGTGCCAGCAGTCTTGCCTCAGGGGGCCGTAACGAGCAGTACGTC. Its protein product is CASSLASGGRNEQYV.

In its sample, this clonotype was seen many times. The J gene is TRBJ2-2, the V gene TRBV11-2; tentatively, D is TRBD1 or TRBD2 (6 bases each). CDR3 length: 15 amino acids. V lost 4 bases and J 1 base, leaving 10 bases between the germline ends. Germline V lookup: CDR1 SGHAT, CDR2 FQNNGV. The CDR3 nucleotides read TGTGCCAGCAGCTCACAGGGACTGAACACCGGGGAGCTGTTTTTT. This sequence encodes CASSSQGLNTGELFF. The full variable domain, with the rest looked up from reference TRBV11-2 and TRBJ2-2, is EAGVAQSPRYKIIEKRQSVAFWCNPISGHATLYWYQQILGQGPKLLIQFQNNGVVDDSQLPKDRFSAERLKGVDSTLKIQPAKLEDSAVYLCASSSQGLNTGELFFGEGSRLTVL.

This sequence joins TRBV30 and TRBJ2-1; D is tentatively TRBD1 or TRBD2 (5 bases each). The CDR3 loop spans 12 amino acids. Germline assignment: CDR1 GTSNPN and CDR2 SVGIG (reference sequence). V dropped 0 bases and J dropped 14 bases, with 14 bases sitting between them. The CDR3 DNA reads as TGTGCCTGGAGTGTACAGAGGGGCACTAAGTTCTTC. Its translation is CAWSVQRGTKFF.

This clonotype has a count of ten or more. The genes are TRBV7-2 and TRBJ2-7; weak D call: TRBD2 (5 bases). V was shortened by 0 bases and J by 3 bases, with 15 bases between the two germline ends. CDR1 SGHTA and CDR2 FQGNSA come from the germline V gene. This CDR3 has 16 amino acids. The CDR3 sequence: CASSLARLLAFYEQYF. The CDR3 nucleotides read TGTGCCAGCAGCTTAGCCCGTTTGCTAGCTTTCTACGAGCAGTACTTC.

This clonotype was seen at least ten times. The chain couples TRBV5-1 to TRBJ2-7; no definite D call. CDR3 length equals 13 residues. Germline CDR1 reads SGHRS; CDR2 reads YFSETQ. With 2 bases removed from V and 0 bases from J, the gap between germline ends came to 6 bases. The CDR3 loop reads CASSFDPSYEQYF. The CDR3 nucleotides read TGCGCCAGCAGCTTTGACCCCTCCTACGAGCAGTACTTC. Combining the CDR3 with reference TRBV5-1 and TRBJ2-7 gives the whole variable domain KAGVTQTPRYLIKTRGQQVTLSCSPISGHRSVSWYQQTPGQGLQFLFEYFSETQRNKGNFPGRFSGRQFSNSRSEMNVSTLELGDSALYLCASSFDPSYEQYFGPGTRLTVT.

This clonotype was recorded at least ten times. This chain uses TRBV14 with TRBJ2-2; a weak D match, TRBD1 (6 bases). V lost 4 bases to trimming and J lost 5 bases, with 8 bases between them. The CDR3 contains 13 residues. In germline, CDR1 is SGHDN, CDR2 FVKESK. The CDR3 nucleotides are TGTGCCAGCAGCCGTACAGGGACCGGGGAGCTGTTTTTT. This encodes CASSRTGTGELFF.

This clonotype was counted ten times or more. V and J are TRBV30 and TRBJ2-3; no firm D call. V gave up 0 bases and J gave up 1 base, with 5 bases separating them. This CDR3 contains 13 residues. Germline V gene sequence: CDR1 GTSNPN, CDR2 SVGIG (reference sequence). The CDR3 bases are TGTGCCTGGAGTGTCCGCGGCACAGATACGCAGTATTTT. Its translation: CAWSVRGTDTQYF.

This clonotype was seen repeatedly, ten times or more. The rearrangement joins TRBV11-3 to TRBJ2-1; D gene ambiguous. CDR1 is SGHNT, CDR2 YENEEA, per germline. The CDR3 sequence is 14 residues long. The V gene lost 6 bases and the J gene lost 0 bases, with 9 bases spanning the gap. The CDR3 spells CASRDVSSYNEQFF. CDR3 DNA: TGTGCCAGCAGAGATGTGAGCTCCTACAATGAGCAGTTCTTC.

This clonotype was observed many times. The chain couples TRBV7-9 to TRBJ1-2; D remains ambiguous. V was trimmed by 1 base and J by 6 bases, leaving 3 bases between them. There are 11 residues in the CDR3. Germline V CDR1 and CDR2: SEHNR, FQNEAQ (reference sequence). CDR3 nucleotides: TGTGCCAGCAGCTTAGTTGATGGCTACACCTTC. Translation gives CASSLVDGYTF.

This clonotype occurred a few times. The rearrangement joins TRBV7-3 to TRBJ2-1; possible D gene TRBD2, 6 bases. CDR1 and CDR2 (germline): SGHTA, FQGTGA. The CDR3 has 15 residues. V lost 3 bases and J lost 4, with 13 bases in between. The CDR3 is CASSFSLARYNEQFF. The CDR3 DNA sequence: TGTGCCAGCAGCTTTTCCCTAGCGAGATACAATGAGCAGTTCTTC.

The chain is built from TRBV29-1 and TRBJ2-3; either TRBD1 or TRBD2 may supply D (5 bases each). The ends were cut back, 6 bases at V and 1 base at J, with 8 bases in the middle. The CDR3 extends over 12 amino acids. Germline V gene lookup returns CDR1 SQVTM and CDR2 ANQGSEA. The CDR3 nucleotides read TGCAGCGTGGGGGACCGCACAGATACGCAGTATTTT. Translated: CSVGDRTDTQYF.

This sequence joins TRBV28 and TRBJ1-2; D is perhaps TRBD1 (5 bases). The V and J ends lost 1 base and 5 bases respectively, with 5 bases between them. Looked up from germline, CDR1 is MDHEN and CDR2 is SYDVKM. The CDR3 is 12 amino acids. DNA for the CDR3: TGTGCCAGCAGTTTATCAGGGTATGGCTACACCTTC. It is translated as CASSLSGYGYTF.

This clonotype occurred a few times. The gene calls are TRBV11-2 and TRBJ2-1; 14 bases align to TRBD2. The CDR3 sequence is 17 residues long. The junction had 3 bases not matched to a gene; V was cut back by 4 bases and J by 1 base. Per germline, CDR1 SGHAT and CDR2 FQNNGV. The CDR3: CASSSGTSGGSYNEQFF. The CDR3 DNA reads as TGTGCCAGCAGCTCCGGGACTAGCGGGGGTTCCTACAATGAGCAGTTCTTC.

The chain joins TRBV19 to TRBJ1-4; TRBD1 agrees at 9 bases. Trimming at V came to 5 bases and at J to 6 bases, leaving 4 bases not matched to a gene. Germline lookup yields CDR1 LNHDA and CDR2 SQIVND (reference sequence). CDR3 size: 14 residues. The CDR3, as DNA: TGTGCCAGTAGTTCGACAGGGGGATATGAAAAACTGTTTTTT. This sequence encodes CASSSTGGYEKLFF.

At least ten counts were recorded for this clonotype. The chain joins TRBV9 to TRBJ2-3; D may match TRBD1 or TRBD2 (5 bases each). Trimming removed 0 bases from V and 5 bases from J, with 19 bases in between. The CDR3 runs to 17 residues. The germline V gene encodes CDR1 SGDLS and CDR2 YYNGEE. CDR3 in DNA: TGTGCCAGCAGCGTAGGCCCTGACGGGTTTGGGGGAGATACGCAGTATTTT. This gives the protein CASSVGPDGFGGDTQYF.

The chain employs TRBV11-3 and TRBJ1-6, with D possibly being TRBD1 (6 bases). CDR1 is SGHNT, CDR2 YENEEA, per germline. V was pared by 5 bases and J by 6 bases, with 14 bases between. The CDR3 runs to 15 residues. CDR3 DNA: TGTGCCAGCAGCCTAGGGAGGGGGATTAATTCACCCCTCCACTTT. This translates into CASSLGRGINSPLHF. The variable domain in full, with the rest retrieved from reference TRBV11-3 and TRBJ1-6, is EAGVVQSPRYKIIEKKQPVAFWCNPISGHNTLYWYLQNLGQGPELLIRYENEEAVDDSQLPKDRFSAERLKGVDSTLKIQPAELGDSAVYLCASSLGRGINSPLHFGNGTRLTVT.

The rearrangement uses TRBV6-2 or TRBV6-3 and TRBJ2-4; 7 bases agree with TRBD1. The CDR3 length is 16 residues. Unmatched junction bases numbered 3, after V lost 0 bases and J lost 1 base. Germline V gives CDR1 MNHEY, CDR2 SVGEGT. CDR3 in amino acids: CASSYSTGMAKNIQYF. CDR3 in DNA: TGTGCCAGCAGTTACTCGACAGGGATGGCCAAAAACATTCAGTACTTC.

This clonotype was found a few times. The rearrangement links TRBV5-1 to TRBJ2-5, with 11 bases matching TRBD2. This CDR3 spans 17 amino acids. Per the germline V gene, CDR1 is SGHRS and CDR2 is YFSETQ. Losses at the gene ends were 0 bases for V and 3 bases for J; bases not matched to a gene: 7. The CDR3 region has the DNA TGCGCCAGCAGCTTGGGTATGAAACTAGCGGGGGAAGAGACCCAGTACTTC. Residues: CASSLGMKLAGEETQYF.

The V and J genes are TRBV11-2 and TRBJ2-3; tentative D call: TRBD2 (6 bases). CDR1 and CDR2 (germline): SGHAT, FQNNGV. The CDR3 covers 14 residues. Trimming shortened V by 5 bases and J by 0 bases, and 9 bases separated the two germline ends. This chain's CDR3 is CASSLGTSTDTQYF. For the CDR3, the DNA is TGTGCCAGCAGCCTCGGGACTAGCACAGATACGCAGTATTTT.

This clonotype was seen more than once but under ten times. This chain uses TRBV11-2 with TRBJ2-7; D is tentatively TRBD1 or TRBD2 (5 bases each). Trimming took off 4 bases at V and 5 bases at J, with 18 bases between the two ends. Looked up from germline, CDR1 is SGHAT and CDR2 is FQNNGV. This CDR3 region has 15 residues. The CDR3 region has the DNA TGTGCCAGCAGCTGGGGACCCACCAACTCGCACGAGCAGTACTTC. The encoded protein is CASSWGPTNSHEQYF. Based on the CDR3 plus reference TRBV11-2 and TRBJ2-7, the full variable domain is EAGVAQSPRYKIIEKRQSVAFWCNPISGHATLYWYQQILGQGPKLLIQFQNNGVVDDSQLPKDRFSAERLKGVDSTLKIQPAKLEDSAVYLCASSWGPTNSHEQYFGPGTRLTVT.

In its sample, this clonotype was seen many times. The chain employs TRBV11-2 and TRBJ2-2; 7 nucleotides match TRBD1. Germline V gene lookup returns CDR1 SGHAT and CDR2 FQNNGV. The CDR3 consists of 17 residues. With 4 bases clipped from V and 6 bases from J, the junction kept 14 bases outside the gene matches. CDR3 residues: CASSSKYSGTEAGELFF. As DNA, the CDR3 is TGTGCCAGCAGCTCAAAATATTCCGGGACAGAAGCCGGGGAGCTGTTTTTT.

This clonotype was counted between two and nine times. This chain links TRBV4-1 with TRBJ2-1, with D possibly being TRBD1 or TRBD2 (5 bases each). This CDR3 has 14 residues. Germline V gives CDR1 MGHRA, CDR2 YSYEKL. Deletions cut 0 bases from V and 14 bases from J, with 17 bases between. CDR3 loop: CASSQDPGAFREFF. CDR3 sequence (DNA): TGCGCCAGCAGCCAAGATCCCGGGGCCTTTCGGGAGTTCTTC.

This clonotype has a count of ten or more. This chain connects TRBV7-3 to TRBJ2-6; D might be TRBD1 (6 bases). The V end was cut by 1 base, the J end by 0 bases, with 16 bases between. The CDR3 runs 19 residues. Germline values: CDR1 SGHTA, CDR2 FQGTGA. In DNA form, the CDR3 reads TGTGCCAGCAGCTTAAAGGCCCGGGACACCAGCTCTGGGGCCAACGTCCTGACTTTC. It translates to CASSLKARDTSSGANVLTF.

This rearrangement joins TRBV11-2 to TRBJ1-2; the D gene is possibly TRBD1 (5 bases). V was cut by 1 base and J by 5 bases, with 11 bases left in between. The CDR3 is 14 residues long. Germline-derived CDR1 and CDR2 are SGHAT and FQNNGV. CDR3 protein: CASSLVQGRYGYTF. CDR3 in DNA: TGTGCCAGCAGCTTAGTGCAGGGAAGGTATGGCTACACCTTC.

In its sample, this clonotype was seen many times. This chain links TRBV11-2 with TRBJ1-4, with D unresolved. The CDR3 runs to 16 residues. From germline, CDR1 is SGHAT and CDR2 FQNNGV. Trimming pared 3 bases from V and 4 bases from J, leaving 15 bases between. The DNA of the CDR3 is TGTGCCAGCAGCTTTCTAGGGCCAGGCCTTAATGAAAAACTGTTTTTT. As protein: CASSFLGPGLNEKLFF.

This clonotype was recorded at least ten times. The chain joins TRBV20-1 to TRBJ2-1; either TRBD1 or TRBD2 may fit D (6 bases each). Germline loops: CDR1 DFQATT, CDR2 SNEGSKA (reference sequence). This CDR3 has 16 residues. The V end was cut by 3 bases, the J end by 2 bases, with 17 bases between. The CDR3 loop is CSARVFSGAAYNEQFF. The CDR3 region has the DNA TGCAGTGCTAGGGTATTTTCGGGGGCCGCCTACAATGAGCAGTTCTTC.

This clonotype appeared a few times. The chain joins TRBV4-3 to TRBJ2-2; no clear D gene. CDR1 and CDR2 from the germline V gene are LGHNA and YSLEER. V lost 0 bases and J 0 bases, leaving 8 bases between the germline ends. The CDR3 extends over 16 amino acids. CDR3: CASSQDGGANTGELFF. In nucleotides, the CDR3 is TGCGCCAGCAGCCAAGACGGCGGAGCGAACACCGGGGAGCTGTTTTTT.

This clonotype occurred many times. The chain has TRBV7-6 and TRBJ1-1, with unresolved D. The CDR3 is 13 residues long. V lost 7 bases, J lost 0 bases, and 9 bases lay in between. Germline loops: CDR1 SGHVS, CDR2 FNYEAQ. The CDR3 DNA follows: TGTGCCAGCACCCGACAAATGAACACTGAAGCTTTCTTT. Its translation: CASTRQMNTEAFF.

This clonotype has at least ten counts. CDR3 nucleotides: TGTGCCAGCAGCCCCCAAAGAGAGAATACGCAGTATTTT. This sequence encodes CASSPQRENTQYF. The chain is built from TRBV4-2 and TRBJ2-3, with D hard to call. There are 13 residues in the CDR3. Trimming removed 4 bases from V and 7 bases from J, with 12 bases in between. The germline V gene encodes CDR1 LGHNA and CDR2 YNFKEQ.